What follows is one TCR beta chain and its context. The source of the sample is a study of T cell changes during pregnancy in multiple sclerosis. Sequencing used immunoSEQ multiplex PCR; TCRdb keeps in-frame clones, though not all of them. The table shows 50,000 or so clones, with more than 85% occurring only once. Source: peripheral blood, taken after pregnancy. This sequence was found in a female donor in good health, enrolled as a control in a pregnancy study.

The CDR3 is CASSLEGLAGVNIQYF. The CDR3 DNA sequence: TGCGCCAGCAGCTTGGAAGGACTAGCGGGGGTAAACATTCAGTACTTC. The chain is built from TRBV5-1 and TRBJ2-4; the match to TRBD2 covers 13 bases. Trimming cost V 0 bases and J 6 bases; bases outside gene matches: 3. The germline CDR1 and CDR2 sequences are SGHRS and YFSETQ. This CDR3 has 16 amino acids.